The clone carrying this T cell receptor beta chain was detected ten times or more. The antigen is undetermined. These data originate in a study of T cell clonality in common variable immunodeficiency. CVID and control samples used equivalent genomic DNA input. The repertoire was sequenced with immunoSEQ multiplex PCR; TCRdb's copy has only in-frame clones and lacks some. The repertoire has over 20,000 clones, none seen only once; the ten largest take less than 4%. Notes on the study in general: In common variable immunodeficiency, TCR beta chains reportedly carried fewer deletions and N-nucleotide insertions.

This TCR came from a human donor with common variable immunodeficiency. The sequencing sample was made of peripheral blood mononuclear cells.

CDR3 sequence: CSARYRSSNEQFF. CDR3 DNA, as far as it was read: TGCAGTGCGAGGTACAGGTCGTCGAATGAG. The chain is built from TRBV20-1 and TRBJ2-1; D might be TRBD1 (5 bases). With the read ending 3 residues before the CDR3 end, the germline J gene is used to fill in that end. The CDR3 is made up of 13 amino acids. The germline V gene encodes CDR1 DFQATT and CDR2 SNEGSKA (reference sequence). The germline V and J ends were trimmed by 6 bases and 7 bases, with 16 bases remaining between them.